Listed below are T cell receptor beta chains from one sample, sequenced in a study of T cells after yellow fever vaccination. TCRdb re-called the 5' RACE reads through MiXCR, storing one row per CDR3 protein. The sample yields roughly 100,000 distinct CDR3 sequences, about 8.2% seen once. Sample: CD8+ T cells not binding an NS4B(214-222) dextramer, sorted from PBMCs, taken around 16 days after the first yellow fever vaccination. The receptors here all came from a man younger than 35 who received the YFV17D yellow fever vaccine. The CDR3 runs from the conserved cysteine through the conserved F or W. Each record gives: J gene, D gene, clone size, V gene, CDR3 protein, CDR3 DNA. The D gene is left open where the match is weak. Where a row states a size, it is once, few, many or the class of an expanded clone; other rows omit it.

J gene: TRBJ2-5; D gene: TRBD1; clone size: NA; V gene: TRBV12-3/TRBV12-4; CDR3 protein: CASSPDRGERTQYF; CDR3 DNA: TGTGCCAGCAGTCCAGACAGGGGCGAGAGGACCCAGTACTTC
J gene: TRBJ2-7; D gene: TRBD2; clone size: few; V gene: TRBV2; CDR3 protein: CASSTITSGGPDQQYF; CDR3 DNA: TGTGCCAGCAGTACGATTACTAGCGGGGGGCCCGATCAGCAGTACTTC
J gene: TRBJ1-1; D gene: NA; clone size: NA; V gene: TRBV7-9; CDR3 protein: CASTLSEMNTEAFF; CDR3 DNA: TGTGCCAGCACCCTCAGTGAGATGAACACTGAAGCTTTCTTT
J gene: TRBJ1-6; D gene: TRBD1; clone size: NA; V gene: TRBV6-5; CDR3 protein: CASSYLSTGANSPLHF; CDR3 DNA: TGTGCCAGCAGTTACCTCTCGACAGGGGCAAATTCACCCCTCCACTTT
J gene: TRBJ2-7; D gene: TRBD1; clone size: few; V gene: TRBV29-1; CDR3 protein: CSAWTGQSSYEQYF; CDR3 DNA: TGCTCGGCCTGGACAGGACAATCTAGCTACGAGCAGTACTTC
J gene: TRBJ2-3; D gene: NA; clone size: many; V gene: TRBV6-2/TRBV6-3; CDR3 protein: CASASRRTDTQYF; CDR3 DNA: TGTGCCAGCGCGTCCCGGCGCACAGATACGCAGTATTTT
J gene: TRBJ2-3; D gene: NA; clone size: NA; V gene: TRBV20-1; CDR3 protein: CSARELGLRNTDTQYF; CDR3 DNA: TGCAGTGCTAGAGAACTCGGACTAAGGAATACAGATACGCAGTATTTT
J gene: TRBJ2-7; D gene: NA; clone size: few; V gene: TRBV12-3/TRBV12-4; CDR3 protein: CASSLREDGAYEQYF; CDR3 DNA: TGTGCCAGCAGTTTAAGGGAGGACGGGGCCTACGAGCAGTACTTC
J gene: TRBJ2-2; D gene: TRBD1; clone size: NA; V gene: TRBV3-1; CDR3 protein: CASSQGTGTGELFF; CDR3 DNA: TGTGCCAGCAGCCAAGGGACAGGGACCGGGGAGCTGTTTTTT
J gene: TRBJ1-1; D gene: NA; clone size: NA; V gene: TRBV7-9; CDR3 protein: CASSPPYRTNTEAFF; CDR3 DNA: TGTGCCAGCAGCCCCCCGTACAGGACGAACACTGAAGCTTTCTTT
J gene: TRBJ2-1; D gene: NA; clone size: many; V gene: TRBV20-1; CDR3 protein: CSARILVKHEQFF; CDR3 DNA: TGCAGTGCTAGGATCTTAGTTAAGCATGAGCAGTTCTTC
J gene: TRBJ2-1; D gene: TRBD2; clone size: few; V gene: TRBV12-3/TRBV12-4; CDR3 protein: CASSFLAGLYNEQFF; CDR3 DNA: TGTGCCAGCAGTTTTTTAGCGGGGCTCTACAATGAGCAGTTCTTC
J gene: TRBJ2-3; D gene: NA; clone size: few; V gene: TRBV7-9; CDR3 protein: CASSFQSTDTQYF; CDR3 DNA: TGTGCCAGCAGCTTTCAGTCGACGGATACGCAGTATTTT
J gene: TRBJ2-3; D gene: NA; clone size: NA; V gene: TRBV7-9; CDR3 protein: CATASVSLEQYF; CDR3 DNA: TGTGCCACCGCCTCCGTGAGCTTAGAGCAGTATTTT
J gene: TRBJ2-1; D gene: NA; clone size: NA; V gene: TRBV4-3; CDR3 protein: CASSQGVYNEQFF; CDR3 DNA: TGCGCCAGCAGCCAAGGCGTATACAATGAGCAGTTCTTC
J gene: TRBJ2-7; D gene: NA; clone size: few; V gene: TRBV27; CDR3 protein: CASTPGAWFGEQYF; CDR3 DNA: TGTGCCAGCACCCCCGGGGCATGGTTCGGGGAGCAGTACTTC
J gene: TRBJ2-1; D gene: TRBD1; clone size: NA; V gene: TRBV7-7; CDR3 protein: CASSPGQGNSYNEQFF; CDR3 DNA: TGTGCTAGCAGTCCAGGACAGGGAAATTCCTACAATGAGCAGTTCTTC
J gene: TRBJ1-2; D gene: NA; clone size: NA; V gene: TRBV6-5; CDR3 protein: CASSYSTGNYGYTF; CDR3 DNA: TGTGCCAGCAGTTACTCGACCGGGAACTATGGCTACACCTTC
J gene: TRBJ2-1; D gene: TRBD2; clone size: NA; V gene: TRBV6-2/TRBV6-3; CDR3 protein: CASSNSASGEPPKAFF; CDR3 DNA: TGTGCCAGCAGTAACTCTGCTAGCGGGGAACCTCCCAAGGCGTTCTTC
J gene: TRBJ2-3; D gene: NA; clone size: NA; V gene: TRBV5-5; CDR3 protein: CASSLAKGLDTQYF; CDR3 DNA: TGTGCCAGCAGCTTGGCCAAGGGGTTGGATACGCAGTATTTT
J gene: TRBJ2-3; D gene: NA; clone size: NA; V gene: TRBV7-8; CDR3 protein: CASSLEGGTQYF; CDR3 DNA: TGTGCCAGCAGCTTAGAGGGGGGTACGCAGTATTTT
J gene: TRBJ2-7; D gene: NA; clone size: NA; V gene: TRBV7-6; CDR3 protein: CASVDRDTSYEQYF; CDR3 DNA: TGTGCCAGCGTCGACCGGGACACCTCCTACGAGCAGTACTTC
J gene: TRBJ2-5; D gene: TRBD1; clone size: few; V gene: TRBV20-1; CDR3 protein: CSARTGGVRETQYF; CDR3 DNA: TGCAGTGCCAGGACAGGGGGCGTACGAGAGACCCAGTACTTC
J gene: TRBJ2-7; D gene: TRBD1; clone size: NA; V gene: TRBV4-1; CDR3 protein: CASSQGQGSVEQYF; CDR3 DNA: TGCGCCAGCAGCCAAGGACAGGGATCGGTCGAGCAGTACTTC
J gene: TRBJ2-1; D gene: NA; clone size: NA; V gene: TRBV6-5; CDR3 protein: CASSSPQSEFF; CDR3 DNA: TGTGCCAGCAGTTCCCCCCAGTCAGAGTTCTTC
J gene: TRBJ1-1; D gene: NA; clone size: few; V gene: TRBV4-1; CDR3 protein: CASSQGVYNTEAFF; CDR3 DNA: TGCGCCAGCAGCCAAGGGGTCTACAACACTGAAGCTTTCTTT
J gene: TRBJ2-1; D gene: TRBD2; clone size: few; V gene: TRBV7-6; CDR3 protein: CASTLLQRGEIDEQFF; CDR3 DNA: TGTGCCAGCACACTTCTCCAGCGGGGTGAGATTGATGAGCAGTTCTTC
J gene: TRBJ1-1; D gene: NA; clone size: NA; V gene: TRBV13; CDR3 protein: CASSLLPGNTEAFF; CDR3 DNA: TGTGCCAGCAGCTTACTCCCAGGGAACACTGAAGCTTTCTTT
J gene: TRBJ1-3; D gene: NA; clone size: few; V gene: TRBV7-9; CDR3 protein: CASRGPVGYSAGNTIYF; CDR3 DNA: TGTGCCAGCAGGGGACCAGTCGGGTATTCAGCTGGAAACACCATATATTTT
J gene: TRBJ2-1; D gene: NA; clone size: few; V gene: TRBV19; CDR3 protein: CASSSDAGKGHYEQFF; CDR3 DNA: TGTGCCAGTAGTTCAGACGCCGGTAAGGGACATTATGAGCAGTTCTTC
J gene: TRBJ1-5; D gene: TRBD1; clone size: NA; V gene: TRBV7-8; CDR3 protein: CASSLGQGIQPQHF; CDR3 DNA: TGTGCCAGCAGCTTAGGACAGGGGATTCAGCCCCAGCATTTT
J gene: TRBJ2-1; D gene: TRBD2; clone size: few; V gene: TRBV4-1; CDR3 protein: CASSQFTRGGFEQFF; CDR3 DNA: TGCGCCAGCAGCCAATTTACGCGGGGGGGCTTTGAGCAGTTCTTC
J gene: TRBJ2-3; D gene: NA; clone size: NA; V gene: TRBV7-5; CDR3 protein: CISVPEAPLSRGSTDTQYF; CDR3 DNA: NA
J gene: TRBJ1-1; D gene: NA; clone size: few; V gene: TRBV5-1; CDR3 protein: CASRPRGAAEAFF; CDR3 DNA: TGCGCCAGCAGACCCCGGGGGGCTGCTGAAGCTTTCTTT
J gene: TRBJ2-5; D gene: TRBD2; clone size: few; V gene: TRBV19; CDR3 protein: CASSPGLVPTQYF; CDR3 DNA: TGTGCCAGTAGTCCTGGACTAGTCCCGACCCAGTACTTC
J gene: TRBJ2-2; D gene: TRBD1; clone size: NA; V gene: TRBV12-3/TRBV12-4; CDR3 protein: CASRLTGDLYTGELFF; CDR3 DNA: TGTGCCAGCAGACTCACAGGGGATTTATACACCGGGGAGCTGTTTTTT
J gene: TRBJ2-4; D gene: TRBD2; clone size: NA; V gene: TRBV6-1; CDR3 protein: CATGTSGGKNIQYF; CDR3 DNA: TGTGCCACCGGGACTAGCGGGGGAAAAAACATTCAGTACTTC
J gene: TRBJ1-1; D gene: TRBD1; clone size: NA; V gene: TRBV7-9; CDR3 protein: CASSGTGGSWTEAFF; CDR3 DNA: TGTGCCAGCAGCGGGACAGGGGGCTCTTGGACTGAAGCTTTCTTT
J gene: TRBJ2-1; D gene: NA; clone size: few; V gene: TRBV7-2; CDR3 protein: CASSLALATSIYNEQFF; CDR3 DNA: TGTGCCAGCAGCTTAGCCTTGGCAACTAGCATCTACAATGAGCAGTTCTTC
J gene: TRBJ2-5; D gene: TRBD1; clone size: NA; V gene: TRBV7-9; CDR3 protein: CASRRGQGDEYQETQYF; CDR3 DNA: TGTGCCAGCAGAAGGGGACAGGGGGATGAATACCAAGAGACCCAGTACTTC
J gene: TRBJ2-5; D gene: NA; clone size: few; V gene: TRBV7-9; CDR3 protein: CASSLATETQYF; CDR3 DNA: TGTGCCAGCAGCTTAGCGACGGAGACCCAGTACTTC
J gene: TRBJ2-5; D gene: TRBD2; clone size: NA; V gene: TRBV7-8; CDR3 protein: CASSSSQRGAQETQYF; CDR3 DNA: TGTGCCAGCAGTAGTAGCCAGCGGGGGGCACAAGAGACCCAGTACTTC
J gene: TRBJ2-5; D gene: TRBD2; clone size: few; V gene: TRBV4-3; CDR3 protein: CASSQDVAGGVDETQYF; CDR3 DNA: TGCGCCAGCAGCCAAGACGTAGCGGGGGGAGTAGACGAGACCCAGTACTTC
J gene: TRBJ2-2; D gene: TRBD2; clone size: NA; V gene: TRBV11-2; CDR3 protein: CASSLLAGENTGELFF; CDR3 DNA: TGTGCCAGCAGCTTACTAGCGGGGGAGAACACCGGGGAGCTGTTTTTT
J gene: TRBJ1-2; D gene: NA; clone size: few; V gene: TRBV24-1; CDR3 protein: CATSDLRGLDGYTF; CDR3 DNA: TGTGCCACCAGTGATTTACGCGGGTTAGATGGCTACACCTTC
J gene: TRBJ2-2; D gene: NA; clone size: many; V gene: TRBV5-6; CDR3 protein: CASSWTANTGELFF; CDR3 DNA: TGTGCCAGCAGCTGGACAGCGAACACCGGGGAGCTGTTTTTT